This T cell receptor beta chain appears in the sequencing data of a study of blood T cell repertoires in COVID-19. Study in general: Whether acute or convalescent, the COVID-19 samples came from the United States, Italy and Spain. Sample material is recorded as cDNA or gDNA derived from T cells, B-cell-depleted T cells, or PBMCs.

The CDR3 totals 12 residues. Germline CDR1 reads LNHNV; CDR2 reads YYDKDF (reference sequence). V was shortened by 1 base and J by 4 bases, with 2 bases between the two germline ends. As originally analysed: Reference gene primer amplification gave nucleated cell count estimates. The repertoire was sequenced with immunoSEQ multiplex PCR; TCRdb's copy has only in-frame clones and lacks some. From that table come the V and J calls and clone size; the DNA was used to work out D and trimming. Of tens of thousands of clones in the sample, 90% were seen once. Source material: peripheral blood. This receptor was taken from a man in his fifties or sixties with acute or convalescent COVID-19. This chain links TRBV15 with TRBJ1-5; no definite D call. CDR3 residues: CATSRVNQPQHF. The CDR3 DNA sequence: TGTGCCACCAGCAGAGTAAATCAGCCCCAGCATTTT.